The 30 T cell receptor beta chains below come from one sample, sequenced in a study of T cell responses to AZD1222 COVID-19 vaccine (dated by TCRdb to about 2021). Library generation was performed with the immunoSEQ multiplex PCR assay. In TCRdb, the immuneACCESS table is reduced to in-frame sequences with V and J assigned. These tables do not hold every clone; where another copy was compared, an unresolved V gene accounts for under half, and the others remain unexplained. The sample yields about 130,000 clones; roughly 86% were counted once. The top ten clones comprise 9% to 15% of the sample. The meaning of the sample's time point label: baseline before first vaccination. The sequencing here drew on peripheral blood, taken on day 0 of AZD1222 vaccination. Source of these receptors: an adult in good health.

The V call is TRBV6-1, the J call TRBJ2-2; D call uncertain. The germline gives CDR1 MNHNS, CDR2 SASEGT. The CDR3 spans 13 residues. Trimming stripped 3 bases from V and 2 bases from J, with 4 bases between. As DNA, the CDR3 is TGTGCCAGCAGTGATCCCAACACCGGGGAGCTGTTTTTT. Its protein is CASSDPNTGELFF.

The chain has TRBV7-9 and TRBJ1-5; TRBD1 matches 9 bases. J was trimmed by 5 bases and V by 4 bases; bases with no gene match: 6. Germline V gene lookup returns CDR1 SEHNR and CDR2 FQNEAQ (reference sequence). This CDR3 has 15 amino acids. The CDR3 sequence: CASSWGTGRYQPQHF. CDR3 bases: TGTGCCAGCAGCTGGGGGACAGGGAGATATCAGCCCCAGCATTTT.

CDR3 amino acids: CASSLSGGLYGYTF. In nucleotides, the CDR3 is TGCGCCAGCTCCCTCTCCGGGGGGCTATATGGCTACACCTTC. The chain recombines TRBV5-1 with TRBJ1-2; D perhaps matches TRBD1 (6 bases). The germline V and J ends were trimmed by 7 bases and 5 bases, with 18 bases remaining between them. CDR1 is SGHRS and CDR2 is YFSETQ in the germline V gene. The CDR3 extends over 14 amino acids.

V usage is TRBV9 and J usage is TRBJ1-2; D is uncertain. Trimming shortened V by 0 bases and J by 2 bases, and 11 bases separated the two germline ends. The germline CDR1 and CDR2 sequences are SGDLS and YYNGEE. CDR3 size: 15 residues. In DNA form, the CDR3 reads TGTGCCAGCAGCGTAGGGGGAGGGAGGAACTATGGCTACACCTTC. Translated: CASSVGGGRNYGYTF.

The chain recombines TRBV4-2 with TRBJ2-3; D is unresolved. Germline loops: CDR1 LGHNA, CDR2 YNFKEQ. This CDR3 region has 15 residues. The germline V and J ends were trimmed by 0 bases and 0 bases, with 7 bases remaining between them. The CDR3 is CASSQDLISTDTQYF. CDR3 sequence (DNA): TGTGCCAGCAGCCAAGACCTAATAAGCACAGATACGCAGTATTTT.

The gene calls are TRBV18 and TRBJ1-5; weak D call: TRBD1 (5 bases). This CDR3 has 18 amino acids. CDR1 and CDR2 from the germline V gene are KGHSH and LQKENI. V was clipped by 3 bases and J by 6 bases, with 24 bases between them. CDR3: CASSPNPTDTVILQPQHF. In DNA, the CDR3 is TGTGCCAGCTCACCCAACCCTACGGACACGGTAATTCTTCAGCCCCAGCATTTT.

The genes are TRBV7-2 and TRBJ2-3, with 11 bases that match TRBD2. The germline gives CDR1 SGHTA, CDR2 FQGNSA. V gave up 5 bases and J gave up 4 bases; unmatched junction bases: 8. The CDR3 has 16 amino acids. CDR3 DNA: TGTGCCAGCAGCGGCCGTTTTAGCGGGGGGGCAGATACGCAGTATTTT. Translating it yields CASSGRFSGGADTQYF.

This rearrangement joins TRBV24-1 to TRBJ2-2; maybe TRBD1 (5 bases). The CDR3 length is 13 residues. CDR1 and CDR2 from the germline V gene are KGHDR and SFDVKD. V gave up 6 bases and J gave up 4 bases, with 8 bases separating them. CDR3 protein: CATSLQATGELFF. CDR3 bases: TGTGCCACCAGTCTACAGGCCACCGGGGAGCTGTTTTTT.

V usage is TRBV18 and J usage is TRBJ2-2; D may be TRBD2 (6 bases). V shed 2 bases and J shed 5 bases, with 12 bases lying between them. Germline loops: CDR1 KGHSH, CDR2 LQKENI. This CDR3 contains 15 residues. The CDR3 coding sequence is TGTGCCAGCTCACCAGGCGGCGGGACTACCGGGGAGCTGTTTTTT. It specifies CASSPGGGTTGELFF.

V usage is TRBV7-9 and J usage is TRBJ1-6; 9 bases are shared with TRBD1. Per germline, CDR1 SEHNR and CDR2 FQNEAQ (reference sequence). V shed 5 bases and J 4 bases; nucleotides not matched to a gene: 3. CDR3 length equals 15 residues. CDR3 in amino acids: CASSPGTGYNSPLHF. The CDR3 nucleotides are TGTGCCAGCAGCCCGGGGACAGGGTATAATTCACCCCTCCACTTT.

The gene calls are TRBV27 and TRBJ2-5, with D unresolved. From germline, CDR1 is MNHEY and CDR2 SMNVEV (reference sequence). With 1 base removed from V and 4 bases from J, the gap between germline ends came to 7 bases. CDR3 length equals 13 residues. CDR3 nucleotides: TGTGCCAGCAGTTTATATGCTGGAGAGACCCAGTACTTC. Protein: CASSLYAGETQYF.

DNA of the CDR3: TGTGCCAGCAGCTTCGGTCAATCTAATTCACCCCTCCACTTT. Its translation is CASSFGQSNSPLHF. V gene TRBV7-2 combines with J gene TRBJ1-6, with no clear D. In germline, CDR1 is SGHTA, CDR2 FQGNSA. The CDR3 is 14 amino acids. Trimming took off 3 bases at V and 6 bases at J, with 9 bases between the two ends.

This chain joins TRBV27 and TRBJ1-4; TRBD1 is a possible D gene (6 bases). V was trimmed by 6 bases and J by 5 bases, leaving 16 bases between them. The V gene's germline CDR1 is MNHEY and CDR2 SMNVEV (reference sequence). The CDR3 length is 15 residues. The CDR3: CASSPQGRSNEKLFF. The CDR3 DNA reads TGTGCCAGCAGCCCACAGGGAAGGAGCAATGAAAAACTGTTTTTT.

This clone appeared once. The rearrangement joins TRBV2 to TRBJ1-5; TRBD1 matches 7 bases. This CDR3 has 17 residues. From germline, CDR1 is SNHLY and CDR2 FYNNEI. The J segment lost 7 bases and the V segment lost 6 bases, leaving 18 bases of the junction unmatched. CDR3 sequence: CASSLSTGWGVEQPQHF. The CDR3 region has the DNA TGTGCCAGCAGCCTATCGACAGGGTGGGGGGTAGAGCAGCCCCAGCATTTT.

The chain joins TRBV18 to TRBJ1-5; D gene unclear. Germline V gene lookup returns CDR1 KGHSH and CDR2 LQKENI. Trimming removed 5 bases at V and 2 bases at J, with 10 bases between. The CDR3 consists of 14 residues. The CDR3 DNA reads TGTGCCAGCTCAGCGGACTCCCGCAATCAGCCCCAGCATTTT. This codes for CASSADSRNQPQHF.

This chain uses TRBV10-3 with TRBJ2-1; possibly TRBD1 for D (5 bases). CDR3 size: 12 residues. V lost 8 bases, J lost 4 bases, and 9 bases lay in between. CDR1 is ENHRY and CDR2 is SYGVKD in the germline V gene. This CDR3 is CAISQEYNEQFF. The CDR3, as DNA: TGTGCCATCTCACAGGAGTACAATGAGCAGTTCTTC.

The chain combines TRBV4-2 with TRBJ1-1, with a weak D call TRBD1 (5 bases). The CDR3 runs to 17 residues. The V end was cut by 1 base, the J end by 5 bases, with 20 bases between. Germline CDR1 LGHNA, CDR2 YNFKEQ. This CDR3 is CASSQGITGAQKTEAFF. CDR3 bases: TGTGCCAGCAGCCAAGGAATAACCGGGGCACAGAAAACTGAAGCTTTCTTT.

This clone was seen more than once but under ten times. The rearrangement uses TRBV7-8 and TRBJ2-5; the D gene is possibly TRBD2 (7 bases). Between the trimmed V and J ends, which lost 5 bases and 2 bases, there was a span of 27 bases. This CDR3 has 19 residues. Germline assignment: CDR1 SGHVS and CDR2 FQNEAQ. CDR3 in DNA: TGTGCCAGCAGCCGCCGGGCCGGGGGGCAGCTGGGGGCACAAGAGACCCAGTACTTC. This encodes CASSRRAGGQLGAQETQYF.

V gene TRBV2 combines with J gene TRBJ2-3; D remains ambiguous. CDR1 is SNHLY, CDR2 FYNNEI, per germline. V shed 6 bases and J shed 6 bases, with 13 bases lying between them. The CDR3 loop spans 13 amino acids. CDR3 amino acids: CASSTTAGDTQYF. The DNA of the CDR3 is TGTGCCAGCAGCACCACGGCTGGGGATACGCAGTATTTT.

The chain is built from TRBV3-1 (or the pseudogene TRBV3-2) and TRBJ2-2; 12 bases align to TRBD2. CDR3 length: 16 residues. V lost 0 bases, J lost 8 bases, and 4 bases stayed unmatched. CDR1 is LGHDT, CDR2 YNNKEL, per germline (reference sequence). The CDR3 DNA is TGTGCCAGCAGCCAAGAGACTAGCGGGAGATTGGGGGAGCTGTTTTTT. As protein: CASSQETSGRLGELFF.

As for this clone: The sample holds other DNA sequences that translate to the same CDR3. The V gene is TRBV11-3, the J gene TRBJ2-2, with D possibly being TRBD1 or TRBD2 (5 bases each). There are 16 residues in the CDR3. Looked up from germline, CDR1 is SGHNT and CDR2 is YENEEA. V was clipped by 1 base and J by 2 bases, with 11 bases between them. CDR3 residues: CASSLAGRDNTGELFF. For the CDR3, the DNA is TGTGCCAGCAGCTTAGCTGGCAGGGACAACACCGGGGAGCTGTTTTTT.

The J gene is TRBJ2-1, the V gene TRBV7-8; TRBD2 matches 7 bases. CDR1 and CDR2 from the germline V gene are SGHVS and FQNEAQ. V gave up 2 bases and J gave up 1 base; unmatched junction bases: 8. This CDR3 has 17 residues. This CDR3 is CASSLRGEVQSYNEQFF. Here the CDR3 DNA reads TGTGCCAGCAGCTTACGGGGGGAGGTCCAGTCCTACAATGAGCAGTTCTTC. Together with reference TRBV7-8 and TRBJ2-1, the CDR3 gives the full variable domain: GAGVSQSPRYKVAKRGQDVALRCDPISGHVSLFWYQQALGQGPEFLTYFQNEAQLDKSGLPSDRFFAERPEGSVSTLKIQRTQQEDSAVYLCASSLRGEVQSYNEQFFGPGTRLTVL.

This chain links TRBV10-2 with TRBJ2-3; the D call may be TRBD1 or TRBD2 (5 bases each). The ends were cut back, 0 bases at V and 9 bases at J, with 16 bases in the middle. The CDR3 extends over 15 amino acids. Germline CDR1 WSHSY, CDR2 SAAADI. CDR3 sequence: CASSESGGQGVTQYF. CDR3 nucleotide sequence: TGCGCCAGCAGTGAGTCTGGAGGCCAGGGAGTGACGCAGTATTTT.

For the CDR3, the DNA is TGTGCCAGCAGCACAGAGCTTGGTGCCTATGGCTACACCTTC. Its translation: CASSTELGAYGYTF. This chain uses TRBV9 with TRBJ1-2; D ambiguous. The CDR3 covers 14 residues. From germline, CDR1 is SGDLS and CDR2 YYNGEE. V was cut by 4 bases and J by 4 bases, with 14 bases left in between. The entire variable domain, with the rest obtained from reference TRBV9 and TRBJ1-2, is as follows: DSGVTQTPKHLITATGQRVTLRCSPRSGDLSVYWYQQSLDQGLQFLIQYYNGEERAKGNILERFSAQQFPDLHSELNLSSLELGDSALYFCASSTELGAYGYTFGSGTRLTVV.

This chain uses TRBV11-3 with TRBJ2-7, with 7 bases matching TRBD1. V lost 1 base, J lost 0 bases, and 3 bases stayed unmatched. The germline CDR1 and CDR2 sequences are SGHNT and YENEEA. CDR3 size: 15 residues. The CDR3 here is CASSLGDSRSYEQYF. The CDR3 DNA reads TGTGCCAGCAGCTTAGGGGACAGCCGCTCCTACGAGCAGTACTTC.

V is TRBV4-1 and J is TRBJ2-2; D is possibly TRBD2 (5 bases). Germline V gives CDR1 MGHRA, CDR2 YSYEKL. Trimming removed 1 base at V and 6 bases at J, with 6 bases between. This CDR3 is built from 13 residues. CDR3 sequence reads: CASSQVGAGELFF. The CDR3 nucleotides are TGCGCCAGCAGCCAAGTCGGGGCCGGGGAGCTGTTTTTT.

About this clone: The sample holds other DNA sequences that translate to the same CDR3. The chain is built from TRBV12-3 or TRBV12-4 and TRBJ1-2; the D is unclear. The CDR3 consists of 12 residues. Trimming cost V 5 bases and J 5 bases, with 9 bases left between them. CDR3: CASSQRVYGYTF. CDR3 bases: TGTGCCAGCAGTCAAAGAGTATATGGCTACACCTTC.

This chain joins TRBV19 and TRBJ2-7, with 11 bases matching TRBD2. This CDR3 is 15 amino acids long. Germline V gene lookup returns CDR1 LNHDA and CDR2 SQIVND (reference sequence). V was pared by 3 bases and J by 5 bases, with 6 bases of the junction left unmatched. The CDR3 spells CASSITSGSVDEQYF. The DNA for the CDR3 is TGTGCCAGTAGTATTACTAGCGGGAGTGTCGACGAGCAGTACTTC.

The chain has TRBV14 and TRBJ1-2; D not certain. The V gene lost 1 base and the J gene lost 7 bases, with 7 bases spanning the gap. The germline CDR1 and CDR2 sequences are SGHDN and FVKESK. The CDR3 length is 12 residues. The CDR3 sequence: CASSQVPGGYTF. Here the CDR3 DNA reads TGTGCCAGCAGCCAAGTTCCGGGTGGCTACACCTTC.

The gene calls are TRBV7-6 and TRBJ2-3; 10 bases are a match to TRBD2. There are 21 residues in the CDR3. Trimming removed 2 bases from V and 2 bases from J; junction bases left unmatched: 19. Germline V gene sequence: CDR1 SGHVS, CDR2 FNYEAQ. CDR3 amino acids: CASSLPTSGEDHPFPTDTQYF. The CDR3 DNA follows: TGTGCCAGCAGCTTACCTACTAGCGGGGAAGACCATCCGTTCCCCACAGATACGCAGTATTTT.